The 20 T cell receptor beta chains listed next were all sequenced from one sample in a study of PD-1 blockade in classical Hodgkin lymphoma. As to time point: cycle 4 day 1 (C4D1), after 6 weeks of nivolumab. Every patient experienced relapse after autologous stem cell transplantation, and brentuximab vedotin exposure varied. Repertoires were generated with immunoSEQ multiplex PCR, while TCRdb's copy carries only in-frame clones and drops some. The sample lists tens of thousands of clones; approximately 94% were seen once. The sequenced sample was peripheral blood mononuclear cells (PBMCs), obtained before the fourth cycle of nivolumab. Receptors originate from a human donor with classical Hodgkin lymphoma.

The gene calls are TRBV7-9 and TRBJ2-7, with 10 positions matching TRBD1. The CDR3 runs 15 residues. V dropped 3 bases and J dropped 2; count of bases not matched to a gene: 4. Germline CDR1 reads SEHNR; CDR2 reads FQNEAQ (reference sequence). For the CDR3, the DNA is TGTGCCAGCAGCTTTTACGACAGGGGGCCCTACGAGCAGTACTTC. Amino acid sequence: CASSFYDRGPYEQYF. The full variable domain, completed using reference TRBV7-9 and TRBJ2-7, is DTGVSQNPRHKITKRGQNVTFRCDPISEHNRLYWYRQTLGQGPEFLTYFQNEAQLEKSRLLSDRFSAERPKGSFSTLEIQRTEQGDSAMYLCASSFYDRGPYEQYFGPGTRLTVT.

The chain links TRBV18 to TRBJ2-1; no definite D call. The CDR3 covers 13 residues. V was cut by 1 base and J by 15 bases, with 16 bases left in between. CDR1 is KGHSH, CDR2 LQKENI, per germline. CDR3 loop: CASSPQESTAPFF. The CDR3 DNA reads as TGTGCCAGCTCACCACAAGAATCGACTGCGCCGTTCTTC.

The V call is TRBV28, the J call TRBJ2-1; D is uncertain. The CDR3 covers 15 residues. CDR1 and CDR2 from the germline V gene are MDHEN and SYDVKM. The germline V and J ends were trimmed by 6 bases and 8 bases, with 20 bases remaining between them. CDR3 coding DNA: TGTGCCAGCAGCAAGGTGGGTAGCTTCAACTATGAGCAGTTCTTC. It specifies CASSKVGSFNYEQFF.

CDR3 sequence: CASRGGQGDGYEQYF. DNA for the CDR3: TGTGCCAGCAGAGGCGGACAGGGGGATGGGTACGAGCAGTACTTC. The chain combines TRBV2 with TRBJ2-7, with 10 positions matching TRBD1. Trimming removed 6 bases from V and 4 bases from J; junction bases left unmatched: 9. Germline CDR1 and CDR2: SNHLY and FYNNEI. The CDR3 sequence is 15 residues long.

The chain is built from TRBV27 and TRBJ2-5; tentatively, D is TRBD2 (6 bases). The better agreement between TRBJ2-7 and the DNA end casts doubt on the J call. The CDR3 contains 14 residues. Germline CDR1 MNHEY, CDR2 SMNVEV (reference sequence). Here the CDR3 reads CASSPYGSSYEQYF. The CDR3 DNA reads TGTGCCAGCAGTCCGTACGGGAGCTCCTACGAGCAGTACTTC.

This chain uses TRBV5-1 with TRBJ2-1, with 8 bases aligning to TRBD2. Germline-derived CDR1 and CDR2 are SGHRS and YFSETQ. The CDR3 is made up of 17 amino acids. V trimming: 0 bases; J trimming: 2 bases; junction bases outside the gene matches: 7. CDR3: CASSLASGGRPYNEQFF. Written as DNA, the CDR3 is TGCGCCAGCAGCTTGGCCTCCGGCGGGAGGCCCTACAATGAGCAGTTCTTC.

CDR3 region: CASSEPGGLYEQYF. In DNA form, the CDR3 reads TGCGCCAGCAGCGAGCCGGGAGGCTTATACGAGCAGTACTTC. The V call is TRBV5-1, the J call TRBJ2-7; TRBD2 aligns across 7 bases. There are 14 residues in the CDR3. Losses at the gene ends were 4 bases for V and 4 bases for J; bases not matched to a gene: 8. Germline V gene sequence: CDR1 SGHRS, CDR2 YFSETQ. Full variable domain (missing parts from reference TRBV5-1 and TRBJ2-7): KAGVTQTPRYLIKTRGQQVTLSCSPISGHRSVSWYQQTPGQGLQFLFEYFSETQRNKGNFPGRFSGRQFSNSRSEMNVSTLELGDSALYLCASSEPGGLYEQYFGPGTRLTVT.

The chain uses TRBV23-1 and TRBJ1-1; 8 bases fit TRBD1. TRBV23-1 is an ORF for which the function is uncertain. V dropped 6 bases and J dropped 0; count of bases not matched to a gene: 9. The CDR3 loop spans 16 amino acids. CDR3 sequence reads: CASRPDRGHMNTEAFF. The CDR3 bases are TGCGCCAGCAGACCCGACAGGGGACATATGAACACTGAAGCTTTCTTT.

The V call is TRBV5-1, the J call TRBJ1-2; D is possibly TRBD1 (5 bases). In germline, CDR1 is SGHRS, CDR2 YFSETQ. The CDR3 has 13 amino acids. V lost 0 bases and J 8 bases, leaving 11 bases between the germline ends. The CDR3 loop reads CASSLEQGSGYTF. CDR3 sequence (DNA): TGCGCCAGCAGCTTGGAGCAGGGTTCGGGCTACACCTTC.

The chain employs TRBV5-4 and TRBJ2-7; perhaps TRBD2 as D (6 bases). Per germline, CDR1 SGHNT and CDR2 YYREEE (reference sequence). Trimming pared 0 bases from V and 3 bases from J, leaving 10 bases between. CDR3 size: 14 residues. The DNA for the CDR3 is TGTGCCAGCAGCTTGGAACCGGGGGTCTACGAGCAGTACTTC. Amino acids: CASSLEPGVYEQYF.

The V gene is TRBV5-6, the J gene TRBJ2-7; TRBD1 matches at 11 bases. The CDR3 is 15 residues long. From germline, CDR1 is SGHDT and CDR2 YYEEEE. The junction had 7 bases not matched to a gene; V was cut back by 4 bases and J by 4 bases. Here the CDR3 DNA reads TGTGCCAGCAGCCGAGGACAGGGGGCATGGTACGAGCAGTACTTC. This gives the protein CASSRGQGAWYEQYF.

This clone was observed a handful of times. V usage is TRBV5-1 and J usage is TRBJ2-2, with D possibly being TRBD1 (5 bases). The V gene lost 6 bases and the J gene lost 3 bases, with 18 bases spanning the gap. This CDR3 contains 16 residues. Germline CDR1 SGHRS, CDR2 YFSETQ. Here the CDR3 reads CASTILGVRDTGELFF. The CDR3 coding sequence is TGCGCCAGCACCATTCTCGGAGTCAGGGACACCGGGGAGCTGTTTTTT.

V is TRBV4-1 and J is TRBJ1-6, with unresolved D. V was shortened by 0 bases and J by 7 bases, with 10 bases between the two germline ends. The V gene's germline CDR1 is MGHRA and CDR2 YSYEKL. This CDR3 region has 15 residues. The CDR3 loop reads CASSQERVPNSPLHF. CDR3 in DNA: TGCGCCAGCAGCCAAGAGCGGGTTCCAAATTCACCCCTCCACTTT.

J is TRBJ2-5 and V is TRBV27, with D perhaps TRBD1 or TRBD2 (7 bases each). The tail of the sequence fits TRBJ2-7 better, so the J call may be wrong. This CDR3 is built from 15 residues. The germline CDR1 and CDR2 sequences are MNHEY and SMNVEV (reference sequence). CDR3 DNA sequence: TGTGCCAGCAGCAGAGCGGGACAAACAGGGGACGAGCAGTACTTC. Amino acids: CASSRAGQTGDEQYF.

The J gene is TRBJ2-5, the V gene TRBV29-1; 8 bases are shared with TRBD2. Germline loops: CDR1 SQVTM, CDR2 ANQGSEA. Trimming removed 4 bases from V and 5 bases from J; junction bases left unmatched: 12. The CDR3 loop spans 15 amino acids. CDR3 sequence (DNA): TGCAGCGTTGCCAGCGGGAGTCTCAATTTGGAGACCCAGTACTTC. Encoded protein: CSVASGSLNLETQYF.

The CDR3 spells CASSVGPPPYEQYF. The CDR3 DNA reads TGTGCCAGCAGCGTAGGACCCCCTCCGTACGAGCAGTACTTC. This chain connects TRBV9 to TRBJ2-7; D gene uncertain. The CDR3 sequence is 14 residues long. Germline V gene data show CDR1 as SGDLS and CDR2 as YYNGEE. Trimming took off 0 bases at V and 4 bases at J, with 11 bases between the two ends.

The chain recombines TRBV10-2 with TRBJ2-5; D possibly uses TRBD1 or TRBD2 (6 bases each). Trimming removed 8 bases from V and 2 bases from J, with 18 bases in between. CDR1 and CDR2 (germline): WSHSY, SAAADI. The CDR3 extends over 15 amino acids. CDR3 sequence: CASSLRRRGQETQYF. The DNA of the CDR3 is TGCGCCAGCTCCCTTAGAAGGAGGGGGCAAGAGACCCAGTACTTC.

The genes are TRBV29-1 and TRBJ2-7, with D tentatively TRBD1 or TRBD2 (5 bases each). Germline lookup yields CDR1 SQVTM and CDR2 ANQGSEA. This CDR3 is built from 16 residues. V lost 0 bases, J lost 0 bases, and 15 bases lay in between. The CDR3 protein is CSVEDKARGSSYEQYF. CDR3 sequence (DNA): TGCAGCGTTGAAGATAAAGCCCGGGGCAGCTCCTACGAGCAGTACTTC.

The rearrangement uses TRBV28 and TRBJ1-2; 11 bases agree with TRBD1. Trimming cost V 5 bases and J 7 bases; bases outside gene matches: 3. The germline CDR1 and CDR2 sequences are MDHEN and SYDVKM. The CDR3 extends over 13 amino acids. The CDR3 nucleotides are TGTGCCAGCAGTCTTGGACAGGGGGCTGGCTACACCTTC. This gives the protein CASSLGQGAGYTF.

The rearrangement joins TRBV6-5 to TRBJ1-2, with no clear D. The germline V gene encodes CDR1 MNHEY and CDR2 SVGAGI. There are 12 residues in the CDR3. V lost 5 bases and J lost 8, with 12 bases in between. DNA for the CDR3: TGTGCCAGCAGTACCGGCTCCGGGGGCTACACCTTC. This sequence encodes CASSTGSGGYTF.